Listed below are T cell receptor beta chains from one sample, sequenced in a study of siplizumab effects on memory and regulatory T cells. Using immunoSEQ multiplex PCR, the repertoire was profiled, and TCRdb retains in-frame clones only, with some absent. The data show some 120,000 clones, just over 90% seen once. The source material was non-Treg CD4+ T cells sorted from blood. Every receptor here comes from a human donor in good health. The CDR3 runs from the conserved cysteine through the conserved F or W. D genes are given only for firm matches. Some rows mark clone size as missing; the rest say once, few, many or name a class of expanded clone.

.	TRBD1	TRBV5-1	TRBJ1-6	TGCGCCAGCAGCTTGAGTCGCGGGGCAGGGACAGGCTCACCCCTCCACTTT	CASSLSRGAGTGSPLHF
.	.	TRBV2	TRBJ1-2	TGTGCCAGCAGTGAAGACAGGGACTATGGCTACACCTTC	CASSEDRDYGYTF
once	.	TRBV9	TRBJ2-1	TGTGCCAGCAGCGTAGAAGGGTTTACCTACAATGAGCAGTTCTTC	CASSVEGFTYNEQFF
.	TRBD1	TRBV7-3	TRBJ2-7	TGTGCCAGCAGCCCGGACAGGGGGCCGTACGAGCAGTACTTC	CASSPDRGPYEQYF
.	TRBD1	TRBV4-1	TRBJ1-2	TGCGCCAGCAGCCAAGATCCCCAAAGGCCCAAGGGGACAGCCTATGGCTACACCTTC	CASSQDPQRPKGTAYGYTF
.	.	TRBV21-1	TRBJ2-7	TGTGCCAGCAGCCGAGACCGGACAGGGGGCTTTAACGAGCAGTACTTC	CASSRDRTGGFNEQYF
.	.	TRBV5-5	TRBJ2-3	TGTGCCAGCAGCTATCTAGCGTCCACAGATACGCAGTATTTT	CASSYLASTDTQYF
.	.	TRBV29-1	TRBJ1-2	TGCAGCGTCCTGGCCTCCTGGGGCTATGGCTACACCTTC	CSVLASWGYGYTF
.	TRBD1	TRBV19	TRBJ2-5	TGTGCCAGTTCCGACAGGGGGCTCCAAGAGACCCAGTACTTC	CASSDRGLQETQYF
.	.	TRBV7-9	TRBJ1-3	TGTGCCAGCAGCTTAGAGTCTCCACGTACTGGAAACACCATATATTTT	CASSLESPRTGNTIYF
.	TRBD1	TRBV19	TRBJ2-5	TGTGCCAGTAGGACAGGGGGGGGCCAAGAGACCCAGTACTTC	CASRTGGGQETQYF
.	TRBD1	TRBV2	TRBJ1-5	TGTGCCAGCAGTGAACGGGACAGGGAGCATTATCAGCCCCAGCATTTT	CASSERDREHYQPQHF
.	.	TRBV6-5	TRBJ1-2	TGTGCCAGCAGTCTACAGGGCGGCAATGGCTACACCTTC	CASSLQGGNGYTF
.	.	TRBV30	TRBJ2-7	TGTGCCTGGAGCAGGGGCCGGGTGCAGTACTTC	CAWSRGRVQYF
.	TRBD1	TRBV11-2	TRBJ1-2	TGTGCCAGCAGCTTAGTCCGGACAGGGGGCCGATCTCTAGATGGCTACACCTTC	CASSLVRTGGRSLDGYTF
.	TRBD2	TRBV7-9	TRBJ2-7	TGTGCCAGCACCCTAGCTAGCGGGAGCTCCTACGAGCAGTACTTC	CASTLASGSSYEQYF
.	.	TRBV7-3	TRBJ1-1	TGTGCCAGCAGCTTAATGGGCGACAAGAACACTGAAGCTTTCTTT	CASSLMGDKNTEAFF
.	.	TRBV6-1	TRBJ1-3	TGTGCCAGTCGGGTAGGCGGCTCTGGAAACACCATATATTTT	CASRVGGSGNTIYF
once	TRBD2	TRBV19	TRBJ2-3	TGTGCCAGTAGTATGGGTAGCGGGGATGGGGATACGCAGTATTTT	CASSMGSGDGDTQYF
.	.	TRBV4-1	TRBJ2-7	TGCGCCAGCAGCAGTCGGGACGGCTCCTACGAGCAGTACTTC	CASSSRDGSYEQYF
.	.	TRBV7-6	TRBJ2-5	TGTGCCAGCAGCTTAACCCGGGCCCCCGGGGAGACCCAGTACTTC	CASSLTRAPGETQYF
.	.	TRBV28	TRBJ1-2	TGTGCCAGCAGTTTATTGGAACCCAGAGGCAATGGCTACACCTTC	CASSLLEPRGNGYTF
.	.	TRBV19	TRBJ1-4	TGTGCCAGTAGAACCACTAATGAAAAACTGTTTTTT	CASRTTNEKLFF
.	TRBD1	TRBV10-3	TRBJ1-2	TGTGCCATCAGTGACGGGACAGGGAATGGCTACACCTTC	CAISDGTGNGYTF
once	TRBD1	TRBV4-3	TRBJ1-2	TGCGCCAGCAGCCAGGGCGGACAGGCGGTCTACGGCTACACCTTC	CASSQGGQAVYGYTF
.	TRBD1	TRBV6-1	TRBJ1-5	TGTGCCAGCGACAGGGGGGAGATTAGACCCCAGCATTTT	CASDRGEIRPQHF
.	TRBD1	TRBV6-6	TRBJ2-1	TGTGCCAGCAGTTCGACAGGGAGTCTTTACAATGAGCAGTTCTTC	CASSSTGSLYNEQFF
.	TRBD1	TRBV2	TRBJ2-1	TGTGCCAGCAGTGCGACAGGGCGGCAGTTCTTC	CASSATGRQFF
few	TRBD1	TRBV29-1	TRBJ1-5	TGCAGCGTGGGGACAGGGGGACAGCCCCAGCATTTT	CSVGTGGQPQHF
.	.	TRBV11-2	TRBJ2-1	TGTGCCAGCAGCCAAATCTCGGGGCAAGGCTACGGGGTTGAGCAGTTCTTC	CASSQISGQGYGVEQFF
.	.	TRBV28	TRBJ2-5	TGTGCCAGCAGTTTATTATACAGGGATGAGACCCAGTACTTC	CASSLLYRDETQYF
.	.	TRBV15	TRBJ2-6	TGTGCCACCAGCAGACTCCGGACAGCTCTCTCTGGGGCCAACGTCCTGACTTTC	CATSRLRTALSGANVLTF
.	.	TRBV9	TRBJ2-5	TGTGCCAGCAGCCCAAGAGACGCTCTCCGGGGTGCCCAGTACTTC	CASSPRDALRGAQYF
.	.	TRBV10-1	TRBJ2-1	TGCGCCAGGGACTGGGGGGTTGCGGGGTGTTTAAGTGAGCAGTTCTTC	CARDWGVAGCLSEQFF
.	.	TRBV18	TRBJ2-7	TGTGCCAGCTCACCTGGACAGTCCTACGAGCAGTACTTC	CASSPGQSYEQYF
once	TRBD1	TRBV10-3	TRBJ2-1	TGTGCCATCGAGGGACAGGGCTACAATGAGCAGTTCTTC	CAIEGQGYNEQFF
.	.	TRBV11-2	TRBJ1-1	TGTGCCAGCACCCCGAGCACGGTCGAAGCTTTCTTT	CASTPSTVEAFF
.	.	TRBV2	TRBJ1-2	TGTGCCAGCAGTGAAGATCTGGGAGGCGGCTACACCTTC	CASSEDLGGGYTF
once	TRBD2	TRBV12-5	TRBJ2-5	TGTGCTAGTGGTTCATCCCTTACTAGCGGGGGGGCTGAGACCCAGTACTTC	CASGSSLTSGGAETQYF
once	.	TRBV28	TRBJ1-6	TGTGCCAGCAGTTTATCCGGGGTCTCCTATAATTCACCCCTCCACTTT	CASSLSGVSYNSPLHF
.	TRBD1	TRBV5-5	TRBJ1-5	TGTGCCAGCAGCCTCGGGACAGGGGATAGCAATCAGCCCCAGCATTTT	CASSLGTGDSNQPQHF
.	.	TRBV19	TRBJ1-5	TGTGGAGATCAGCCCCAGCATTTT	CGDQPQHF
.	TRBD1	TRBV7-2	TRBJ2-7	TGTGCCAGCGGCCCCCGCTGGGGACAGGGGTACGAGCAGTACTTC	CASGPRWGQGYEQYF
.	.	TRBV30	TRBJ1-1	TGTGCCTGGCTCACAGTTTTAAACACTGAAGCTTTCTTT	CAWLTVLNTEAFF
.	.	TRBV9	TRBJ2-7	TGTGCCAGCAGCCCCCCTTCGGGGCACTACGAGCAGTACTTC	CASSPPSGHYEQYF
.	TRBD2	TRBV10-3	TRBJ2-1	TGTGCCATCAGGGGGAGCGGGGGGAGAAATGAGCAGTTCTTC	CAIRGSGGRNEQFF
.	.	TRBV18	TRBJ2-2	TGTGCCAGCTCCCCTCCCCGCCAACCGCCCGGGGAGCTGTTTTTT	CASSPPRQPPGELFF
.	.	TRBV7-3	TRBJ2-5	TGTGCCAGCAGCTTAGATACTCACCAAGAGACCCAGTACTTC	CASSLDTHQETQYF
.	TRBD1	TRBV5-5	TRBJ1-2	TGTGCCAGCAGCCTACAGGGGAGCTATGGCTACACCTTC	CASSLQGSYGYTF
.	.	TRBV7-3	TRBJ2-1	TGTGCCAGCAGCTTAACGAGTCTTAGCAATGAGCAGTTCTTC	CASSLTSLSNEQFF
.	TRBD1	TRBV7-3	TRBJ1-3	TGTGCCAGCAGCGTACAGGGGGCATCTGGAAACACCATATATTTT	CASSVQGASGNTIYF
.	.	TRBV5-5	TRBJ2-7	TGTGCCAGCAGCTTGGAGAAATTGGGAACCTACGAGCAGTACTTC	CASSLEKLGTYEQYF
.	.	TRBV5-1	TRBJ2-7	TGCGCCAGCACGCAGGAGTACGAGCAGTACTTC	CASTQEYEQYF
.	.	TRBV7-2	TRBJ2-3	TGTGCCAGCAGCCTAATAGCGTACACAGATACGCAGTATTTT	CASSLIAYTDTQYF
.	.	TRBV19	TRBJ2-2	TGTGCCAGTAGTATAGTTGGGGAGACCGGGGAGCTGTTTTTT	CASSIVGETGELFF
.	TRBD1	TRBV2	TRBJ2-5	TGTGCCAGGCAGGAAAAGACAGGGCTCGAGACCCAGTACTTC	CARQEKTGLETQYF
.	.	TRBV10-3	TRBJ1-2	TGTGCCATCACCCCGGACAGCTATGGCTACACCTTC	CAITPDSYGYTF
.	.	TRBV27	TRBJ2-6	TGTGCCAGCAGTTTATTGGCTTTACAAAGTACTGGGGCCAACGTCCTGACTTTC	CASSLLALQSTGANVLTF